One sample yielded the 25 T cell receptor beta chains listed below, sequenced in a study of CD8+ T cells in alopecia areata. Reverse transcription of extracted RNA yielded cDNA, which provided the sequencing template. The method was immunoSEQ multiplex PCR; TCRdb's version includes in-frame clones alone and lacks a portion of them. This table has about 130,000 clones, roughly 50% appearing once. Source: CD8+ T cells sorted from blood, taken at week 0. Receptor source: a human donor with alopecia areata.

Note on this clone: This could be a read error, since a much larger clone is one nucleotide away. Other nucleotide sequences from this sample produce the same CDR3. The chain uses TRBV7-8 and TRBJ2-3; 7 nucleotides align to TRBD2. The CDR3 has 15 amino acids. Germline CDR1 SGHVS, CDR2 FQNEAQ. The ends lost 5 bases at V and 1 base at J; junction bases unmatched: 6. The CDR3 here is CASSPQRGGTDTQYF. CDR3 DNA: TGTGCCAGCAGCCCCCAGCGGGGCGGCACAGATACGCAGTATTTT.

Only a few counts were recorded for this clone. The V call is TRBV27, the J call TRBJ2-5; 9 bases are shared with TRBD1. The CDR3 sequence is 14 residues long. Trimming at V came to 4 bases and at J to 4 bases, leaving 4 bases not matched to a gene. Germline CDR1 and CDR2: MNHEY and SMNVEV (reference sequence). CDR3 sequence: CASSWTGVRETQYF. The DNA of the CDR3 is TGTGCCAGCAGTTGGACAGGGGTAAGAGAGACCCAGTACTTC.

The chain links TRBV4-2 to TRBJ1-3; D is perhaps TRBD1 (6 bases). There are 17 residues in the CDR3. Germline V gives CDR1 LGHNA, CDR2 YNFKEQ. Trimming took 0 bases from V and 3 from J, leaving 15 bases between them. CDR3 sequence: CASSQDITGRGGNTIYF. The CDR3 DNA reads TGTGCCAGCAGCCAAGACATTACAGGGCGCGGTGGAAACACCATATATTTT.

The CDR3 spells CASSLGADYEQYF. DNA for the CDR3: TGTGCCAGCAGTTTGGGAGCCGACTACGAGCAGTACTTC. The chain joins TRBV27 to TRBJ2-7; a weak D match, TRBD2 (5 bases). CDR1 is MNHEY and CDR2 is SMNVEV in the germline V gene (reference sequence). Trimming took off 3 bases at V and 3 bases at J, with 9 bases between the two ends. The CDR3 runs to 13 residues.

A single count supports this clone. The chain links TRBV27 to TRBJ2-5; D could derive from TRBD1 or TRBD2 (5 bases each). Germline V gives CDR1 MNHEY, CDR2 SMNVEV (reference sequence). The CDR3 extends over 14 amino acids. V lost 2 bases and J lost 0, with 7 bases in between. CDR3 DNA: TGTGCCAGCAGTTTAGGGGGAGACCAAGAGACCCAGTACTTC. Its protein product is CASSLGGDQETQYF.

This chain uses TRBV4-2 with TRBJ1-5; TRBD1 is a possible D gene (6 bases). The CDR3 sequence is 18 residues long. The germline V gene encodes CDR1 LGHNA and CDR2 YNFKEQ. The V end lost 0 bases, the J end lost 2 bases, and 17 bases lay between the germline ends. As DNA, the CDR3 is TGTGCCAGCAGCCAAGAGAGGGGGAACAGTCAAGGCAATCAGCCCCAGCATTTT. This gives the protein CASSQERGNSQGNQPQHF.

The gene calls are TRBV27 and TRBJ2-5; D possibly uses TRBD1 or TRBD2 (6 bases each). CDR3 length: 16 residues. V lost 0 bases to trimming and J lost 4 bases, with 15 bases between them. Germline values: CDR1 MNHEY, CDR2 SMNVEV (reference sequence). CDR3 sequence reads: CASSLSLGGIGETQYF. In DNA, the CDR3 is TGTGCCAGCAGTTTATCGTTAGGGGGGATCGGAGAGACCCAGTACTTC.

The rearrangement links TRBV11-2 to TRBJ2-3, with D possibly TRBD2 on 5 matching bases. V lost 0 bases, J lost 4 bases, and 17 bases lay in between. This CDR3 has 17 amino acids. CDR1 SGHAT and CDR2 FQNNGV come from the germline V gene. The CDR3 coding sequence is TGTGCCAGCAGCTTAGAGCCCCCGGGCCTAGCCGCAGATACGCAGTATTTT. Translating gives CASSLEPPGLAADTQYF.

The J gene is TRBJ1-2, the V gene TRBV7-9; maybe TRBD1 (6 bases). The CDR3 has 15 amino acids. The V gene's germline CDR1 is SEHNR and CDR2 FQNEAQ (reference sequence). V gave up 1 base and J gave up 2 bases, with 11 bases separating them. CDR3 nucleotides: TGTGCCAGCAGCTTAGGGGACATAAGGAACTATGGCTACACCTTC. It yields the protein CASSLGDIRNYGYTF.

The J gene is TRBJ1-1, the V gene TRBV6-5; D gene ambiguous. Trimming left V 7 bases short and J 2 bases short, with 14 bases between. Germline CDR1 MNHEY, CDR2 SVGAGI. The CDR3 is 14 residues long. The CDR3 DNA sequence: TGTGCCAGCAACTTAGTAGAGGGAAACACTGAAGCTTTCTTT. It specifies CASNLVEGNTEAFF.

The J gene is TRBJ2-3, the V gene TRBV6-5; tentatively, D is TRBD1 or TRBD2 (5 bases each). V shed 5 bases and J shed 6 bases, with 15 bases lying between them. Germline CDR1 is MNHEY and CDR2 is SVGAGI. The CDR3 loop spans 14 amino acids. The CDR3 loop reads CASSPGASWDTQYF. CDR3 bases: TGTGCCAGCAGTCCCGGGGCTAGCTGGGATACGCAGTATTTT.

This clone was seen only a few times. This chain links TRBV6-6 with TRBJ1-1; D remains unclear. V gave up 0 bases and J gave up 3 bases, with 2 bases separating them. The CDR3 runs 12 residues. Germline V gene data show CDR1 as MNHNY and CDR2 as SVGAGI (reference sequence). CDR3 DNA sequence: TGTGCCAGCAGTTACTCTTACACTGAAGCTTTCTTT. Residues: CASSYSYTEAFF.

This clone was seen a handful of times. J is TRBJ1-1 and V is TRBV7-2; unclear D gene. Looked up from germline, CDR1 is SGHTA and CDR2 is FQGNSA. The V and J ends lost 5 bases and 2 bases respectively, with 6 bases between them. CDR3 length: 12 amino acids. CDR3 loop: CASSRQNTEAFF. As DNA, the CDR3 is TGTGCCAGCAGCCGACAAAACACTGAAGCTTTCTTT.

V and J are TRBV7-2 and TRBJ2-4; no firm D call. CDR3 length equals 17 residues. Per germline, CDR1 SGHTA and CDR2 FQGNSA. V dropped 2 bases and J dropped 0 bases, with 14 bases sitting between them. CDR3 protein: CASSLRLLGEAKNIQYF. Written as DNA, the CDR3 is TGTGCCAGCAGCTTAAGGCTCTTGGGTGAAGCCAAAAACATTCAGTACTTC.

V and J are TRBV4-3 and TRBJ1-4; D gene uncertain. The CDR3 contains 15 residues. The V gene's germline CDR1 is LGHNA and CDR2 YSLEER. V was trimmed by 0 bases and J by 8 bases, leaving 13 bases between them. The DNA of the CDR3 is TGCGCCAGCAGCCAAGAGTTGCTTGTAGGGGAAAAACTGTTTTTT. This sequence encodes CASSQELLVGEKLFF.

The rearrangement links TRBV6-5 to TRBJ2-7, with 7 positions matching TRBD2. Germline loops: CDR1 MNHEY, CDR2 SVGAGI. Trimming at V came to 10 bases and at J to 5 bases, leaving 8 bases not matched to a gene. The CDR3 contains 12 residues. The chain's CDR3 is CATSGGFHEQYF. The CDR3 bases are TGTGCCACCTCGGGAGGTTTCCACGAGCAGTACTTC.

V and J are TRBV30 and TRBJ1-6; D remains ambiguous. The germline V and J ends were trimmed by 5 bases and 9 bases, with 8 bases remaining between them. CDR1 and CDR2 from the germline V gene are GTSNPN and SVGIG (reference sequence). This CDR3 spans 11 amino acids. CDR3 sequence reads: CAWSFSSPLHF. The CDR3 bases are TGTGCCTGGTCATTTAGTTCACCCCTCCACTTT.

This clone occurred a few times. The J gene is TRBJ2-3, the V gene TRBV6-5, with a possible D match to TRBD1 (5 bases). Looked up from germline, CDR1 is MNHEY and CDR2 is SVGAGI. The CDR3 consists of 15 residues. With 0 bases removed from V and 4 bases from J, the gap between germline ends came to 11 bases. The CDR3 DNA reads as TGTGCCAGCAGTTACTCGTGGCAGGGCGCAGATACGCAGTATTTT. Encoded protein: CASSYSWQGADTQYF.

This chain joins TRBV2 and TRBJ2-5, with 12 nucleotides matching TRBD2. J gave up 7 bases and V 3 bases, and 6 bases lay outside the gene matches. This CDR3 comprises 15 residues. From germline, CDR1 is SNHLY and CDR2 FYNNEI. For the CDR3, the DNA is TGTGCCAGCAGTGAGCTAGCGGGGGGGTCTCGGACCCAGTACTTC. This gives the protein CASSELAGGSRTQYF.

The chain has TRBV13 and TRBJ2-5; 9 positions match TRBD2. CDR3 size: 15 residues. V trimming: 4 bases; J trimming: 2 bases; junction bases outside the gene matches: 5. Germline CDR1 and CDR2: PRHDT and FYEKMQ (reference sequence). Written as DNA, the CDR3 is TGTGCCAGCAGCTCAAGACTAGCGGTACAAGAGACCCAGTACTTC. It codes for CASSSRLAVQETQYF. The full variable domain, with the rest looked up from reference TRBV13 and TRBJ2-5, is AAGVIQSPRHLIKEKRETATLKCYPIPRHDTVYWYQQGPGQDPQFLISFYEKMQSDKGSIPDRFSAQQFSDYHSELNMSSLELGDSALYFCASSSRLAVQETQYFGPGTRLLVL.

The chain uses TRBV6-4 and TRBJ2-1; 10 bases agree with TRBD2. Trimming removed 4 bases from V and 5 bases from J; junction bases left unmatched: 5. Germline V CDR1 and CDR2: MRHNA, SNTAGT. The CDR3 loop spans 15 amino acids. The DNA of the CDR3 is TGTGCCAGCAGTGGCCTAGCGGGGGATAACAATGAGCAGTTCTTC. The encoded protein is CASSGLAGDNNEQFF.

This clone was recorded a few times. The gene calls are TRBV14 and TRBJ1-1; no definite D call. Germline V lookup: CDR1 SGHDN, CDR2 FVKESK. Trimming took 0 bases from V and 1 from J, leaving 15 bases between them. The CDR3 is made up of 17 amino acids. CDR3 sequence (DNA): TGTGCCAGCAGCCAAGATGGGGTTTTTTCTGAGAACACTGAAGCTTTCTTT. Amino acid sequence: CASSQDGVFSENTEAFF.

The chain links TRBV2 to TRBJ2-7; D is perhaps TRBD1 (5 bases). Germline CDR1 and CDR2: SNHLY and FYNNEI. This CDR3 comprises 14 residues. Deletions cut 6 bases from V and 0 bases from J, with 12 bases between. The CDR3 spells CASSGTGSSYEQYF. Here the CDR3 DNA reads TGTGCCAGCAGCGGAACAGGCAGCTCCTACGAGCAGTACTTC. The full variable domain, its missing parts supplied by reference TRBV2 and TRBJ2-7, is EPEVTQTPSHQVTQMGQEVILRCVPISNHLYFYWYRQILGQKVEFLVSFYNNEISEKSEIFDDQFSVERPDGSNFTLKIRSTKLEDSAMYFCASSGTGSSYEQYFGPGTRLTVT.

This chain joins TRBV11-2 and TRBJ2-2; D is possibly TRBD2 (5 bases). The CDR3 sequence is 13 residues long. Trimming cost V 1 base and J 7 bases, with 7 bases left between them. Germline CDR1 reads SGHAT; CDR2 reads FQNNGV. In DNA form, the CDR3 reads TGTGCCAGCAGCTTAGGGGCGGGCGGGGAGCTGTTTTTT. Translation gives CASSLGAGGELFF.

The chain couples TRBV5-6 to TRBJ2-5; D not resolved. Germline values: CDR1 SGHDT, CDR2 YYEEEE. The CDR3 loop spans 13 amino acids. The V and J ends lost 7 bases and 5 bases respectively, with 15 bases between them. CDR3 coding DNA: TGTGCCAGCTCCCCGGAAGCCAGCGAGACCCAGTACTTC. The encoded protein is CASSPEASETQYF.